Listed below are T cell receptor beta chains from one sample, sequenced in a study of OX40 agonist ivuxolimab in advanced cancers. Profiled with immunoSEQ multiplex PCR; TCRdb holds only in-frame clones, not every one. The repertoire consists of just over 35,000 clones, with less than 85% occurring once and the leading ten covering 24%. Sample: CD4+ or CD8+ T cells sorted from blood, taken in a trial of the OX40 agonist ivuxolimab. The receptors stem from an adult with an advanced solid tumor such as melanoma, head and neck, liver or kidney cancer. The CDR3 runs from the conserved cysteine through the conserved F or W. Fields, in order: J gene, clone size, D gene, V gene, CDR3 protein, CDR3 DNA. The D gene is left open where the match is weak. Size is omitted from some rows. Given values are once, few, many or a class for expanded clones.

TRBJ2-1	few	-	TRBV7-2	CASSYRAGTSYNEQFF	TGTGCCAGCAGCTACAGGGCGGGGACCTCCTACAATGAGCAGTTCTTC
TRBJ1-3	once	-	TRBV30	CAWRVGGHAGNTIYF	TGTGCCTGGAGGGTGGGAGGACACGCTGGAAACACCATATATTTT
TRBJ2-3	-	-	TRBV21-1	CASSEPRDRLPWGTDTQYF	TGTGCCAGCAGCGAACCCCGGGACAGGCTTCCCTGGGGCACAGATACGCAGTATTTT
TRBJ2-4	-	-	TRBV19	CASSIEGGPLAKNIQYF	TGTGCCAGTAGTATAGAGGGCGGGCCACTAGCCAAAAACATTCAGTACTTC
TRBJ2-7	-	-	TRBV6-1	CASSEDTQTFYEQYF	TGTGCCAGCAGTGAAGACACCCAGACCTTCTACGAGCAGTACTTC
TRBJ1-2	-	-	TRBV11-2	CASSFFGGYGYTF	TGTGCCAGCAGCTTTTTCGGTGGCTATGGCTACACCTTC
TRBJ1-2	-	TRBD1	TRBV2	CASSGSVYRGNYGYTF	TGTGCCAGCAGTGGATCAGTGTACAGGGGGAACTATGGCTACACCTTC
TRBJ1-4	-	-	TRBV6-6	CASSYSSGATEKLFF	TGTGCCAGCAGTTACTCGTCGGGGGCCACCGAAAAACTGTTTTTT
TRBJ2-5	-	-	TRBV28	CASSLRQSWNQETQYF	TGTGCCAGCAGTCTTAGACAGAGTTGGAATCAAGAGACCCAGTACTTC
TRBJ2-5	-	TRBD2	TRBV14	CASSLIGGAVGETQYF	TGTGCCAGCAGCCTAATCGGGGGGGCTGTCGGAGAGACCCAGTACTTC
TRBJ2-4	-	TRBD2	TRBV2	CASSEFASGGNIQYF	TGTGCCAGCAGCGAATTCGCTAGCGGGGGAAACATTCAGTACTTC
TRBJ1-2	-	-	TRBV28	CASRPRPTVHYGYTF	TGTGCCAGCAGACCCCGACCGACCGTCCACTATGGCTACACCTTC
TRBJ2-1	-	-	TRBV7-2	CASSSGDYRNEQFF	TGTGCCAGCAGCTCGGGAGACTATCGTAATGAGCAGTTCTTC
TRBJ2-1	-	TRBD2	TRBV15	CATGTSGDEQFF	TGTGCCACGGGGACTAGCGGGGATGAGCAGTTCTTC
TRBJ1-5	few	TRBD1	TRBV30	CAWSGDRSRQPQHF	TGTGCCTGGAGTGGGGACAGGTCACGGCAGCCCCAGCATTTT
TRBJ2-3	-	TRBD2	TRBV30	CAWSPPLLGLAGGPTQYF	TGTGCCTGGAGTCCACCCTTATTAGGACTAGCGGGGGGGCCTACGCAGTATTTT
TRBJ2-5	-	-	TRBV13	CASSLLFNQETQYF	TGTGCCAGCAGCTTACTTTTCAACCAAGAGACCCAGTACTTC
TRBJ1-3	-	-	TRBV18	CASSPSSQRNTIYF	TGTGCCAGCTCACCCTCATCCCAGAGAAACACCATATATTTT
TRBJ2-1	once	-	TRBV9	CASSPWGNYNEQFF	TGTGCCAGCAGCCCCTGGGGAAACTACAATGAGCAGTTCTTC
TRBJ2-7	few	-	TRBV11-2	CASSIAPVGPYEQYF	TGTGCCAGCAGCATCGCCCCGGTCGGCCCCTACGAGCAGTACTTC
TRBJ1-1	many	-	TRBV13	CASSLDRPEAFF	TGTGCCAGCAGCTTGGATCGGCCGGAAGCTTTCTTT
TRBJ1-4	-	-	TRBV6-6	CASRPGASDEKLFF	TGTGCCAGCAGGCCGGGAGCCTCCGACGAAAAACTGTTTTTT
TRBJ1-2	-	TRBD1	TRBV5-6	CASSSQGAGYGYTF	TGTGCCAGCAGCTCGCAGGGGGCTGGCTATGGCTACACCTTC
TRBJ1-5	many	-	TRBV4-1	CASSQESMTGNQPQHF	TGCGCCAGCAGCCAAGAGTCGATGACGGGCAATCAGCCCCAGCATTTT
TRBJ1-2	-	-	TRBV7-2	CASSSGDYGYTF	TGTGCCAGCAGCAGCGGAGACTATGGCTACACCTTC
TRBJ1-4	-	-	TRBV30	CAWRTGFHEKLFF	TGTGCCTGGAGAACAGGGTTCCATGAAAAACTGTTTTTT
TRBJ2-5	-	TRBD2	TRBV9	CASSAGTSGGIETQYF	TGTGCCAGCAGCGCAGGGACTAGCGGGGGGATTGAGACCCAGTACTTC
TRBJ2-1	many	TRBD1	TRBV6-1	CASSGQGAGTNEQFF	TGTGCCAGCAGCGGACAGGGGGCTGGTACGAATGAGCAGTTCTTC
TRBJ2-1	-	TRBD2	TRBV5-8	CASRAGTRGGEQFF	TGTGCCAGTAGAGCCGGGACTAGGGGTGGAGAGCAGTTCTTC
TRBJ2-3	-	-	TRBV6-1	CASRGIKASDTQYF	TGTGCCAGCAGGGGGATCAAGGCTTCAGATACGCAGTATTTT
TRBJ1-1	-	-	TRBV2	CASGRGQVNTEAFF	TGTGCCAGCGGAAGAGGGCAGGTGAACACTGAAGCTTTCTTT
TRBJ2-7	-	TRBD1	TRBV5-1	CASSQLGTGQEQYF	TGCGCCAGCAGTCAATTGGGGACAGGGCAGGAGCAGTACTTC
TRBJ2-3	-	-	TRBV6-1	CASKQVGATDTQYF	TGTGCCAGCAAACAGGTGGGGGCCACGGATACGCAGTATTTT
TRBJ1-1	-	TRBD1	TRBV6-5	CASSYPQGAEAFF	TGTGCCAGCAGTTACCCACAGGGGGCTGAAGCTTTCTTT
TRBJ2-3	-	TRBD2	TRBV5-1	CASSLSSGGAKDTQYF	TGCGCCAGCAGCTTGAGTAGCGGGGGGGCTAAAGATACGCAGTATTTT
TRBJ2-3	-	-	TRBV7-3	CASSLIRDGSQYF	TGTGCCAGCAGCTTAATAAGGGACGGCTCGCAGTATTTT
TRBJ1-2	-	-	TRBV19	CASFKDYGYTF	TGTGCCAGCTTCAAGGACTATGGCTACACCTTC